The T cell receptor beta chain under discussion was sequenced for a study of pediatric ulcerative colitis. Using immunoSEQ multiplex PCR, the repertoire was profiled, and TCRdb retains in-frame clones only, with some absent. The table shows 54,000 or so clones, with 80% to 90% occurring only once. The germline V gene has CDR1 WNHNN and CDR2 SYGVQD (reference sequence). V was shortened by 3 bases and J by 5 bases, with 4 bases between the two germline ends. The CDR3 loop spans 11 amino acids. The TCR originated in a boy aged 5-17 years who was a control in a study of pediatric ulcerative colitis. V and J are TRBV10-1 and TRBJ1-2; no clear D. The material sequenced was blood. For the CDR3, the DNA is TGCGCCAGCAGTGATCAGTATGGCTACACCTTC. This translates into CASSDQYGYTF.